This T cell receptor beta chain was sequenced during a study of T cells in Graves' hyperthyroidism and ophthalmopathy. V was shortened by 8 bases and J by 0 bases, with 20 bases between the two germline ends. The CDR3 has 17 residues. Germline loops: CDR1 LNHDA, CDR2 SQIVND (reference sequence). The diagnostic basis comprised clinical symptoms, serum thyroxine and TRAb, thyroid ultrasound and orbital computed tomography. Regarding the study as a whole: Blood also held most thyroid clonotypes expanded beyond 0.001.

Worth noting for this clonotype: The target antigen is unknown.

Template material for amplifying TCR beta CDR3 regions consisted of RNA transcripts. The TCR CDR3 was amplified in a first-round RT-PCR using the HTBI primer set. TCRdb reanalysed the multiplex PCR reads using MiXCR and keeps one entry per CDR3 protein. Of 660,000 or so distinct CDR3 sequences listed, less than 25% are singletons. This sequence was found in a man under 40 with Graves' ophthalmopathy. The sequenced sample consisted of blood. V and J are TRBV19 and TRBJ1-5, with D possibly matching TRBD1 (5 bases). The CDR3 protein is CASQWGRRITSNQPQHF. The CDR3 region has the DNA TGTGCCAGTCAATGGGGCAGAAGAATAACTAGCAATCAGCCCCAGCATTTT.